Below are 23 T cell receptor beta chains sequenced from a single sample in a study of CD8 T cells in Susac syndrome. With random hexamers, reverse transcription was performed on about 0.5 to 1 ug of RNA. Using its own MiXCR run on the immunoSEQ multiplex PCR reads, TCRdb lists one record per CDR3 protein. The data show 170,000 or so distinct CDR3 sequences, around 95% seen once. Sequencing used CD8+ T cells from PBMCs. These receptor sequences come from a human donor with multiple sclerosis.

The rearrangement links TRBV20-1 to TRBJ2-2; D is perhaps TRBD2 (5 bases). V gave up 0 bases and J gave up 2 bases, with 13 bases separating them. Germline assignment: CDR1 DFQATT and CDR2 SNEGSKA (reference sequence). This CDR3 contains 16 residues. The DNA of the CDR3 is TGCAGTGCTAGAGATTGGCTAGCCTCAAACACCGGGGAGCTGTTTTTT. Its protein is CSARDWLASNTGELFF.

The CDR3 spells CAWSSSGGYEQYF. Written as DNA, the CDR3 is TGTGCCTGGAGTTCCAGCGGTGGTTACGAGCAGTACTTC. The chain combines TRBV30 with TRBJ2-7; possible D gene TRBD2, 5 bases. In germline, CDR1 is GTSNPN, CDR2 SVGIG (reference sequence). CDR3 length equals 13 residues. V lost 2 bases, J lost 4 bases, and 12 bases lay in between.

Concerning this clonotype: The junction departs from the called germline gene at one end, perhaps through a read error. The chain couples TRBV27 to TRBJ2-4; D unclear. This CDR3 spans 13 amino acids. CDR1 is MNHEY and CDR2 is SMNVEV in the germline V gene (reference sequence). Here the CDR3 reads CASSFGAQNIQYF. CDR3 DNA sequence: TGTGCCAGCAGTTTCGGAGCCCAAAACATTCAGTACTTC.

The chain combines TRBV9 with TRBJ2-1, with D tentatively TRBD2 (7 bases). V lost 4 bases and J 2 bases, leaving 19 bases between the germline ends. From germline, CDR1 is SGDLS and CDR2 YYNGEE. The CDR3 sequence is 17 residues long. This CDR3 is CASSLSWGGGAYNEQFF. CDR3 DNA sequence: TGTGCCAGCAGCCTATCTTGGGGAGGGGGAGCCTACAATGAGCAGTTCTTC.

The rearrangement links TRBV7-8 to TRBJ1-1; TRBD1 matches 8 bases. After removal of 0 bases from V and 11 bases from J, the junction contained 11 bases not matched to a gene. The CDR3 has 15 amino acids. Per germline, CDR1 SGHVS and CDR2 FQNEAQ. The CDR3 DNA reads as TGTGCCAGCAGCTTAGCGGGCGTGGGACAGGCTGGGGCTTTCTTT. Protein sequence: CASSLAGVGQAGAFF.

CDR3: CASSLVGLNTEAFF. The CDR3 region has the DNA TGCGCCAGCAGCTTGGTAGGCTTGAACACTGAAGCTTTCTTT. The V gene is TRBV5-1, the J gene TRBJ1-1; no clear D gene. The CDR3 has 14 residues. CDR1 and CDR2 from the germline V gene are SGHRS and YFSETQ. Trimming cost V 0 bases and J 0 bases, with 6 bases left between them.

The rearrangement uses TRBV6-6 and TRBJ2-7; TRBD1 aligns across 8 bases. This CDR3 is 14 amino acids long. J gave up 3 bases and V 8 bases, and 9 bases lay outside the gene matches. Germline loops: CDR1 MNHNY, CDR2 SVGAGI (reference sequence). DNA of the CDR3: TGTGCCAGCTCCCCGGACAGGGTATTCTACGAGCAGTACTTC. It is translated as CASSPDRVFYEQYF.

The CDR3 bases are TGTGCCTGGAGTCCGGACAGGGGTCAGCCCCAGCATTTT. Translating it yields CAWSPDRGQPQHF. The chain recombines TRBV30 with TRBJ1-5, with 9 bases that match TRBD1. CDR3 length: 13 residues. V shed 2 bases, J shed 6 bases, and the junction held 2 bases outside the gene matches. Germline CDR1 is GTSNPN and CDR2 is SVGIG (reference sequence).

This chain links TRBV28 with TRBJ2-3; tentatively, D is TRBD1 (6 bases). The germline CDR1 and CDR2 sequences are MDHEN and SYDVKM. The CDR3 has 14 residues. V was cut by 6 bases and J by 0 bases, with 10 bases left in between. CDR3 region: CASRLTGSTDTQYF. The DNA of the CDR3 is TGTGCCAGCAGACTTACAGGGAGCACAGATACGCAGTATTTT. Together with reference TRBV28 and TRBJ2-3, the CDR3 gives the full variable domain: DVKVTQSSRYLVKRTGEKVFLECVQDMDHENMFWYRQDPGLGLRLIYFSYDVKMKEKGDIPEGYSVSREKKERFSLILESASTNQTSMYLCASRLTGSTDTQYFGPGTRLTVL.

The rearrangement links TRBV30 to TRBJ2-7, with 7 bases identical to TRBD1. J was trimmed by 2 bases and V by 1 base; bases with no gene match: 11. CDR1 and CDR2 from the germline V gene are GTSNPN and SVGIG (reference sequence). The CDR3 totals 16 residues. Written as DNA, the CDR3 is TGTGCCTGGAGTGCCCAAGGAGTGGGGACAGCCTACGAGCAGTACTTC. It specifies CAWSAQGVGTAYEQYF.

The chain employs TRBV2 and TRBJ1-2, with D tentatively TRBD1 (5 bases). The CDR3 is made up of 13 amino acids. Trimming pared 8 bases from V and 8 bases from J, leaving 18 bases between. Per the germline V gene, CDR1 is SNHLY and CDR2 is FYNNEI. CDR3 protein: CASWSGGGRGYTF. Written as DNA, the CDR3 is TGTGCCAGCTGGTCGGGCGGGGGAAGAGGCTACACCTTC.

The rearrangement links TRBV29-1 to TRBJ1-2, with no clear D. This CDR3 is 11 amino acids long. Germline assignment: CDR1 SQVTM and CDR2 ANQGSEA. V was pared by 2 bases and J by 5 bases, with 6 bases between. The CDR3 here is CSVESRYGYTF. In nucleotides, the CDR3 is TGCAGCGTTGAAAGTAGATATGGCTACACCTTC. The complete variable domain, with remaining parts taken from reference TRBV29-1 and TRBJ1-2, reads SAVISQKPSRDICQRGTSLTIQCQVDSQVTMMFWYRQQPGQSLTLIATANQGSEATYESGFVIDKFPISRPNLTFSTLTVSNMSPEDSSIYLCSVESRYGYTFGSGTRLTVV.

This chain connects TRBV18 to TRBJ2-7, with TRBD1 as a possible D gene (5 bases). With 3 bases removed from V and 1 base from J, the gap between germline ends came to 10 bases. The CDR3 is 14 amino acids. Germline CDR1 KGHSH, CDR2 LQKENI. Here the CDR3 reads CASSPERGSYEQYF. In nucleotides, the CDR3 is TGTGCCAGCTCACCGGAAAGGGGTTCCTACGAGCAGTACTTC.

CDR3 sequence: CASSLEGGSSTGELFF. As DNA, the CDR3 is TGTGCCAGCAGCTTGGAAGGGGGTTCGAGCACCGGGGAGCTGTTTTTT. The rearrangement links TRBV5-4 to TRBJ2-2, with TRBD1 as a possible D gene (6 bases). This CDR3 has 16 amino acids. Germline assignment: CDR1 SGHNT and CDR2 YYREEE (reference sequence). Deletions cut 0 bases from V and 4 bases from J, with 13 bases between.

The V and J genes are TRBV27 and TRBJ2-5; 9 bases are shared with TRBD1. V was clipped by 6 bases and J by 3 bases; unmatched bases: 2. CDR1 is MNHEY, CDR2 SMNVEV, per germline (reference sequence). CDR3 length equals 13 residues. The CDR3 reads CASSWDREETQYF. The CDR3 coding sequence is TGTGCCAGCAGCTGGGACAGGGAAGAGACCCAGTACTTC.

The gene calls are TRBV29-1 and TRBJ2-7; 9 nucleotides match TRBD1. Unmatched junction bases numbered 10, after V lost 1 base and J lost 3 bases. The CDR3 consists of 16 residues. Germline CDR1 SQVTM, CDR2 ANQGSEA. The CDR3 DNA reads TGCAGCGTTGAAGGGGCACCGGGACAGGGATTCTACGAGCAGTACTTC. It encodes CSVEGAPGQGFYEQYF.

The chain employs TRBV9 and TRBJ2-1; D is perhaps TRBD1 or TRBD2 (6 bases each). Trimming removed 0 bases from V and 8 bases from J, with 12 bases in between. CDR1 SGDLS and CDR2 YYNGEE come from the germline V gene. The CDR3 covers 14 residues. CDR3 DNA: TGTGCCAGCAGCGTAGGAGGGGGGCGGGATGAGCAGTTCTTC. Encoded protein: CASSVGGGRDEQFF.

This clonotype was detected only once. This chain joins TRBV9 and TRBJ1-2; a weak D match, TRBD1 (5 bases). Trimming cost V 4 bases and J 8 bases, with 12 bases left between them. Germline V lookup: CDR1 SGDLS, CDR2 YYNGEE. This CDR3 spans 12 amino acids. The CDR3 sequence: CASSPVGDGYTF. DNA of the CDR3: TGTGCCAGCAGCCCCGTGGGGGACGGCTACACCTTC.

This chain links TRBV29-1 with TRBJ2-7; a weak D match, TRBD2 (6 bases). The V end lost 4 bases, the J end lost 1 base, and 11 bases lay between the germline ends. This CDR3 has 13 amino acids. CDR1 SQVTM and CDR2 ANQGSEA come from the germline V gene. CDR3 amino acids: CSVVSSASYEQYF. CDR3 DNA: TGCAGCGTTGTTTCTAGCGCATCCTACGAGCAGTACTTC.

The gene calls are TRBV13 and TRBJ2-3; no definite D call. The CDR3 sequence is 13 residues long. V was cut by 4 bases and J by 4 bases, with 9 bases left in between. Germline CDR1 and CDR2: PRHDT and FYEKMQ (reference sequence). The CDR3 DNA reads as TGTGCCAGCAGCTCCTCTTCTTCAGATACGCAGTATTTT. It specifies CASSSSSSDTQYF.

The chain combines TRBV11-2 with TRBJ2-3; 9 bases map to TRBD1. Germline-derived CDR1 and CDR2 are SGHAT and FQNNGV. After removal of 4 bases from V and 3 bases from J, the junction contained 5 bases not matched to a gene. The CDR3 extends over 15 amino acids. CDR3: CASSYWDRETDTQYF. DNA for the CDR3: TGTGCCAGCAGCTATTGGGACAGGGAGACAGATACGCAGTATTTT.

The V and J genes are TRBV24-1 and TRBJ2-5; D is unclear. The V gene lost 2 bases and the J gene lost 5 bases, with 5 bases spanning the gap. The germline gives CDR1 KGHDR, CDR2 SFDVKD. This CDR3 spans 12 amino acids. CDR3 DNA sequence: TGTGCCACCAGTGATTCAGGCGAGACCCAGTACTTC. It translates to CATSDSGETQYF.

This clonotype was observed a single time. The chain recombines TRBV6-5 with TRBJ2-1, with D unclear. V lost 8 bases and J lost 12, with 20 bases in between. Per the germline V gene, CDR1 is MNHEY and CDR2 is SVGAGI. This CDR3 contains 13 residues. The CDR3 DNA follows: TGTGCCAGCCGAGTTGATTATAAGCGCCCGCAGTTCTTC. It translates to CASRVDYKRPQFF.